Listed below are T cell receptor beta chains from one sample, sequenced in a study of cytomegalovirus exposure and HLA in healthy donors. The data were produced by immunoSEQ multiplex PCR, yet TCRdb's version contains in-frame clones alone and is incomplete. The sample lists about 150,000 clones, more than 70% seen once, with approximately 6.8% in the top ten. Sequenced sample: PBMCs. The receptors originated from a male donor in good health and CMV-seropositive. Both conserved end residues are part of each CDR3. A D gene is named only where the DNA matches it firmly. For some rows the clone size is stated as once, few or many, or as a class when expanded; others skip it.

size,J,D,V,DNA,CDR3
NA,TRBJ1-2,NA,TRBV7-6,TGTGCCAGCAGCTTAGGGGGGGGCTATGGCTACACCTTC,CASSLGGGYGYTF
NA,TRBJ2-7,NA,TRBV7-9,TGTGCCAGCAGCCCTGCGGACGGACTCTACGAGCAGTACTTC,CASSPADGLYEQYF
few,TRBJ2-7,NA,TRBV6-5,TGTGCCATCCGGGACTCCCACTACGAGCAGTACTTC,CAIRDSHYEQYF
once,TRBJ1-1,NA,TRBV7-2,TGTGCCAGCAGCGCACAGGGTGGAATCACTGAAGCTTTCTTT,CASSAQGGITEAFF
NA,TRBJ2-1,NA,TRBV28,TGTGCCAGCAAAAAGCCCTACAATGAGCAGTTCTTC,CASKKPYNEQFF
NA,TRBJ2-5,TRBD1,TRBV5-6,TGTGCCAGCAGCGAGACAGGGCGGGAGACCCAGTACTTC,CASSETGRETQYF
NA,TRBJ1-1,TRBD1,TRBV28,TGTGCCAGCAGTTCCTTAACAGGGGGCGCCCCTGAAGCTTTCTTT,CASSSLTGGAPEAFF
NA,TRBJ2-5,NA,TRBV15,TGTGCCACCAGCAGAGCGACCGGGACTGGAGAGACCCAGTACTTC,CATSRATGTGETQYF
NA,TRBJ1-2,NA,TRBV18,TGTGCCAGCTCACCATTCGGAGCTAACTATGGCTACACCTTC,CASSPFGANYGYTF
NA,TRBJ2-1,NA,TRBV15,TGTGCCACCAGCATCCAAAGAAAGGGGGAGTTTGGCTATGAGCAGTTCTTC,CATSIQRKGEFGYEQFF